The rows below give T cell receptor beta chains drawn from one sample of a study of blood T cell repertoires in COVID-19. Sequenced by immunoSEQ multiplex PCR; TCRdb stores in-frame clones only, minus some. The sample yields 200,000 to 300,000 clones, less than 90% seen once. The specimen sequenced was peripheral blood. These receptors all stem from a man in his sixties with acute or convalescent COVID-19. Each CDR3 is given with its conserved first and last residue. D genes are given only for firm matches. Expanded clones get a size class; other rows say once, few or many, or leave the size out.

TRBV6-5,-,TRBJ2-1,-,TGTGCCAGCAGTAGTGCCCCAGATCAGTTCTTC,CASSSAPDQFF
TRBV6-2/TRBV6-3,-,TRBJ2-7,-,TGTGCCAGCAGTCCCAGGGGCCCCTCTCAGGAGCAGTACTTC,CASSPRGPSQEQYF
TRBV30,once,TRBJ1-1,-,TGTGCCTGGAGGGTAACCGAGACAGAGAACACTGAAGCTTTCTTT,CAWRVTETENTEAFF
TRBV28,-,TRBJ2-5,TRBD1,TGTGCCAGCACCCTTTTTCCGGACAGGGGAGAGACCCAGTACTTC,CASTLFPDRGETQYF
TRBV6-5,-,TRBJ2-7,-,TGTGCCAGCAGTTACCGGAGGTACGGAGGCTACTACGAGCAGTACTTC,CASSYRRYGGYYEQYF
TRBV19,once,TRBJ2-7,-,TGTGCCAGTAGTATCAAAGGGACACCCCCTCTATACGAGCAGTACTTC,CASSIKGTPPLYEQYF
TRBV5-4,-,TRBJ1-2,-,TGTGCCAGCAGCCCACCAGGGGCGCTTAACTATGGCTACACCTTC,CASSPPGALNYGYTF
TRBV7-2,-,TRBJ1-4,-,TGTGCCAGCAGCTTAGCCGGAGCCCTGAATGAAAAACTGTTTTTT,CASSLAGALNEKLFF
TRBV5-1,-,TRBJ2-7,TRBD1,TGCGCCAGCAGCAAGGACAGGGGGCGCCCCTACGAGCAGTACTTC,CASSKDRGRPYEQYF
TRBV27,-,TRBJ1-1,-,TGTGCCAGCAGTTTAGGACTCCCGAACACTGAAGCTTTCTTT,CASSLGLPNTEAFF
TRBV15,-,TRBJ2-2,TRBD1,TGTGCCACCAGCAGATCGGACAGGTACTCAACCGGGGAGCTGTTTTTT,CATSRSDRYSTGELFF
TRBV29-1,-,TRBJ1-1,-,TGCAGCGTTGAAGCTGATAGGGAGACTGAAGCTTTCTTT,CSVEADRETEAFF
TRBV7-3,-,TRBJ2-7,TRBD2,TGTGCCAGCAGCTTACCTCTAGCGGGAGGACTTAGCGACTACGAGCAGTACTTC,CASSLPLAGGLSDYEQYF
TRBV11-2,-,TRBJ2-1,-,TGTGCCAGCAGCTTCTCGGGCAGGGTGAGTGAGCAGTTCTTC,CASSFSGRVSEQFF
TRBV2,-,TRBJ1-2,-,TGTGCCACCCAGGAGGCAGAAGTCTATGGCTACACCTTC,CATQEAEVYGYTF
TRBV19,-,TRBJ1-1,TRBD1,TGTGCCAGTAGTCAATGGGACAGGGGGTTGGGCACTGAAGCTTTCTTT,CASSQWDRGLGTEAFF
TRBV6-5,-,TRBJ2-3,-,TGTGCCACCCACGGGCCGGGAGCAGATACGCAGTATTTT,CATHGPGADTQYF
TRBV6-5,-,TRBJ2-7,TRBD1,TGTGCCAGCAGTAGAGTTGGGACAGGAGTTTACGAGCAGTACTTC,CASSRVGTGVYEQYF
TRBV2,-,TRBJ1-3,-,TGTGCCAGCAGTCCGTATCTCTCTGGAAACACCATATATTTT,CASSPYLSGNTIYF
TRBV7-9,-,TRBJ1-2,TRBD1,TGTGCCAGCAGCCCTGGCCCGGACAGGGCGCACTATGGCTACACCTTC,CASSPGPDRAHYGYTF
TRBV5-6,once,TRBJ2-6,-,TGTGCCAGCAGCTTGACGGGGTCTGGGGCCAACGTCCTGACTTTC,CASSLTGSGANVLTF
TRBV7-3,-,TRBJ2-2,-,TGTGCCAGCAGCTTAAGGCCGATACTAGGATCGAACACCGGGGAGCTGTTTTTT,CASSLRPILGSNTGELFF
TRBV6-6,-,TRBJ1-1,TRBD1,TGTGCCAGCAGTCCCCGGGGACAGGTGAACACTGAAGCTTTCTTT,CASSPRGQVNTEAFF
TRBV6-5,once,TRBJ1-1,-,TGTGCCAGCACCTACCCACGCCGAACTGAAGCTTTCTTT,CASTYPRRTEAFF
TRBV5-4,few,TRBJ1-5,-,TGTGCCAGCAGCTTGGGCGGACAGTATAGCAATCAGCCCCAGCATTTT,CASSLGGQYSNQPQHF
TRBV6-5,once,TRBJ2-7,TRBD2,TGTGCCAGCACCCCGGGGGGGCAGACCTACGAGCAGTACTTC,CASTPGGQTYEQYF
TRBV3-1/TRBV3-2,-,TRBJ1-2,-,TGTGCCAGCAGCCAATATGGGAGCTATGGCTACACCTTC,CASSQYGSYGYTF
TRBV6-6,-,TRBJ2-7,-,TGTGCCAGCAGTTACTTGGAAAGACCATTCGGGGAGCAGTACTTC,CASSYLERPFGEQYF
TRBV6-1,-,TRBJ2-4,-,TGTGCCAGCAGTGCAACAGGGGTTGGAGGGGGAAACATTCAGTACTTC,CASSATGVGGGNIQYF
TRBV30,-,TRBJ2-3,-,TGTGCCTGGAGTGCTCCAGGTACGCAGTATTTT,CAWSAPGTQYF
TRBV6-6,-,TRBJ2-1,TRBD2,TGTGCCAGCAAAGCTAGCGGGAGAGATGAGCAGTTCTTC,CASKASGRDEQFF
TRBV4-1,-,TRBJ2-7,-,TGCGCCAGCAGCCAAGATTGGACAGCAAGCTCCTACGAGCAGTACTTC,CASSQDWTASSYEQYF
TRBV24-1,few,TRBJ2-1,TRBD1,TGTGCCACCGCCACCGACAGGGGTGAGCAGTTCTTC,CATATDRGEQFF
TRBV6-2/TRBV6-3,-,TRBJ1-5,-,TGTGCCAGCAGCCTCGGTCCTTCCCAGCCCCAGCATTTT,CASSLGPSQPQHF
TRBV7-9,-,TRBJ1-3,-,TGTGCCAGCAGCTTAAGCGGGCTCTCTGGAAACACCATATATTTT,CASSLSGLSGNTIYF
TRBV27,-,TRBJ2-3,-,TGTGCCAGCAGAAAGAGCGGGCCCACAGATACGCAGTATTTT,CASRKSGPTDTQYF
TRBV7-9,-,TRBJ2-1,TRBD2,TGTGCCAGCAGCTCGGGACTAGCGGGAGGGTTATCCTACAATGAGCAGTTCTTC,CASSSGLAGGLSYNEQFF